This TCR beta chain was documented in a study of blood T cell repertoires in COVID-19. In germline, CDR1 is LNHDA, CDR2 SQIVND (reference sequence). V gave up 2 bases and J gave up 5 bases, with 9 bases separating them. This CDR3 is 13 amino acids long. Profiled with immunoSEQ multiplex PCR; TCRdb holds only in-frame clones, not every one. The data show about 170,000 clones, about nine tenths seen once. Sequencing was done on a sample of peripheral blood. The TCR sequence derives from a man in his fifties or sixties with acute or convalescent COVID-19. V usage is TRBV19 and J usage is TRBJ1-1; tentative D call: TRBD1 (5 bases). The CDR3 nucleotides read TGTGCCAGTAGTATAACGGGGGTTACTGAAGCTTTCTTT. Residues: CASSITGVTEAFF.